The 23 T cell receptor beta chains reported below all come from one sample, sequenced in a study of shared clonotypes between healthy human individuals. TCRdb keeps only in-frame clones here, not all; method: immunoSEQ multiplex PCR. The sample lists about half a million clones; over 70% were seen once. The specimen sequenced was PBMCs. The receptor set was obtained from a woman in her 40s in good health. Some clones in this sample may be carry-over from other donors' samples.

Turning to this clone: This may be a read error: a much more frequent sequence differs by one nucleotide. V is TRBV29-1 and J is TRBJ2-7; perhaps TRBD1 as D (5 bases). Trimming pared 4 bases from V and 5 bases from J, leaving 15 bases between. Germline CDR1 and CDR2: SQVTM and ANQGSEA. CDR3 size: 13 residues. The CDR3 spells CSVGWGKTDEQYF. The CDR3 nucleotides are TGCAGCGTTGGTTGGGGCAAAACTGACGAGCAGTACTTC.

The chain has TRBV7-2 and TRBJ2-3; 11 positions match TRBD2. Germline V gives CDR1 SGHTA, CDR2 FQGNSA. This CDR3 has 15 amino acids. V lost 3 bases, J lost 5 bases, and 4 bases stayed unmatched. CDR3 DNA sequence: TGTGCCAGCAGCTTTAGCGGGAGGGAGGTAGATACGCAGTATTTT. Translation gives CASSFSGREVDTQYF.

This clone is a singleton in its sample. The chain carries TRBV7-9 and TRBJ1-3; tentatively, D is TRBD1 (5 bases). The V end was cut by 6 bases, the J end by 2 bases, with 11 bases between. This CDR3 spans 14 amino acids. Germline V gene data show CDR1 as SEHNR and CDR2 as FQNEAQ (reference sequence). CDR3 loop: CASRLTETGNTIYF. DNA for the CDR3: TGTGCCAGCAGACTGACAGAAACTGGAAACACCATATATTTT.

DNA for the CDR3: TGTGCCATCAGTGATTCCCCCGGGGGGGGTTCCTACGAGCAGTACTTC. Protein product: CAISDSPGGGSYEQYF. The chain joins TRBV10-3 to TRBJ2-7; TRBD2 matches at 8 bases. V lost 3 bases, J lost 1 base, and 8 bases stayed unmatched. This CDR3 spans 16 amino acids. Germline loops: CDR1 ENHRY, CDR2 SYGVKD.

In this sample, this clone turned up a few times. The chain employs TRBV7-8 and TRBJ1-2; TRBD1 agrees at 9 bases. CDR3 length: 15 residues. Germline V gives CDR1 SGHVS, CDR2 FQNEAQ. Unmatched junction bases numbered 9, after V lost 6 bases and J lost 4 bases. The CDR3 loop reads CASSLTGGLGYGYTF. CDR3 DNA sequence: TGTGCCAGCAGTTTAACAGGGGGCCTGGGCTATGGCTACACCTTC. The variable domain in full, with the rest retrieved from reference TRBV7-8 and TRBJ1-2, is GAGVSQSPRYKVAKRGQDVALRCDPISGHVSLFWYQQALGQGPEFLTYFQNEAQLDKSGLPSDRFFAERPEGSVSTLKIQRTQQEDSAVYLCASSLTGGLGYGYTFGSGTRLTVV.

CDR3 loop: CASSLVGGRMMNTEAFF. As DNA, the CDR3 is TGTGCCAGCAGCTTGGTGGGGGGCCGAATGATGAACACTGAAGCTTTCTTT. This chain connects TRBV5-8 to TRBJ1-1; a weak D match, TRBD1 (6 bases). This CDR3 region has 17 residues. Trimming left V 0 bases short and J 0 bases short, with 15 bases between. In germline, CDR1 is SGHTS, CDR2 YDEGEE.

The rearrangement uses TRBV28 and TRBJ1-2; D unclear. The germline CDR1 and CDR2 sequences are MDHEN and SYDVKM. CDR3 length: 11 amino acids. The V end lost 11 bases, the J end lost 0 bases, and 7 bases lay between the germline ends. CDR3 sequence (DNA): TGTGCCTTACTAACTAACTATGGCTACACCTTC. This encodes CALLTNYGYTF.

With regard to this clone: This probably arose from a read error, given a far larger clone one base away. The same CDR3 can be traced to other DNA sequences in this sample. This chain links TRBV14 with TRBJ1-2; D not certain. Looked up from germline, CDR1 is SGHDN and CDR2 is FVKESK. V lost 3 bases, J lost 2 bases, and 4 bases lay in between. This CDR3 contains 12 residues. CDR3 loop: CASSQGNYGYTF. The DNA of the CDR3 is TGTGCCAGCAGCCAGGGGAACTATGGCTACACCTTC.

Turning to this clone: This likely came from a read error, as a far larger clone is one base away. This chain joins TRBV2 and TRBJ1-2; the match to TRBD1 covers 7 bases. The CDR3 spans 17 residues. CDR1 and CDR2 from the germline V gene are SNHLY and FYNNEI. CDR3: CASIQPRHRGQNCGYTF. The CDR3, as DNA: TGTGCCAGCATCCAACCCCGACATAGGGGGCAGAACTGTGGCTACACCTTC. The variable domain in full, with the rest retrieved from reference TRBV2 and TRBJ1-2, is EPEVTQTPSHQVTQMGQEVILRCVPISNHLYFYWYRQILGQKVEFLVSFYNNEISEKSEIFDDQFSVERPDGSNFTLKIRSTKLEDSAMYFCASIQPRHRGQNCGYTFGSGTRLTVV.

The chain links TRBV6-5 to TRBJ1-1, with TRBD1 as a possible D gene (5 bases). The germline gives CDR1 MNHEY, CDR2 SVGAGI. Trimming cost V 0 bases and J 0 bases, with 8 bases left between them. The CDR3 runs 15 residues. CDR3 residues: CASSYSVRVNTEAFF. CDR3 DNA sequence: TGTGCCAGCAGTTACTCGGTCAGGGTGAACACTGAAGCTTTCTTT.

In regard to this clone: A read error is the likely source, as a far larger clone sits one nucleotide away. The V call is TRBV6-1, the J call TRBJ1-1; tentative D call: TRBD1 (5 bases). Germline CDR1 MNHNS, CDR2 SASEGT. The CDR3 is 13 residues long. V dropped 10 bases and J dropped 2 bases, with 14 bases sitting between them. CDR3 amino acids: CAIKGAANTEAFF. CDR3 in DNA: TGTGCCATCAAAGGGGCAGCTAACACTGAAGCTTTCTTT.

As to this clone: A far bigger clonotype differs at one base, so this is likely a read error. The chain links TRBV10-2 to TRBJ2-1, with 8 bases identical to TRBD2. J was trimmed by 6 bases and V by 6 bases; bases with no gene match: 7. The CDR3 sequence is 14 residues long. Per germline, CDR1 WSHSY and CDR2 SAAADI. CDR3 coding DNA: TGCGCCAGCAGGCGGGAGGCCGCGAGCAATGAGCAGTTCTTC. It encodes CASRREAASNEQFF.

Concerning this clone: A much more abundant neighbour one base away suggests this may be a read error. V gene TRBV6-4 combines with J gene TRBJ2-2; tentatively, D is TRBD1 or TRBD2 (5 bases each). V was trimmed by 8 bases and J by 6 bases, leaving 16 bases between them. The CDR3 has 14 amino acids. Germline assignment: CDR1 MRHNA and CDR2 SNTAGT. The CDR3 loop is CASGQGTDAGELFF. DNA of the CDR3: TGTGCCAGCGGGCAAGGGACGGACGCCGGGGAGCTGTTTTTT.

The chain recombines TRBV28 with TRBJ1-5; D unresolved. This CDR3 is built from 13 residues. The V gene lost 6 bases and the J gene lost 3 bases, with 9 bases spanning the gap. Germline V gene lookup returns CDR1 MDHEN and CDR2 SYDVKM. The CDR3 spells CASSRSDNQPQHF. The CDR3 DNA sequence: TGTGCCAGCAGCCGGAGCGACAATCAGCCCCAGCATTTT.

The chain has TRBV27 and TRBJ1-4, with D unresolved. Trimming shortened V by 5 bases and J by 8 bases, and 12 bases separated the two germline ends. The CDR3 covers 13 residues. The germline CDR1 and CDR2 sequences are MNHEY and SMNVEV (reference sequence). The DNA of the CDR3 is TGTGCCAGCAGTGGACGACAAGACGAAAAACTGTTTTTT. Residues: CASSGRQDEKLFF.

This clone was counted between two and nine times. With a far larger clone one base away, a read error is the likely cause. The V call is TRBV30, the J call TRBJ1-1, with D perhaps TRBD1 (6 bases). The germline V gene has CDR1 GTSNPN and CDR2 SVGIG (reference sequence). The CDR3 runs to 15 residues. Written as DNA, the CDR3 is TGTGCCTGGAGCCTTGGACAGAAAAAGAACACTGAAGCTTCCTTT. Protein: CAWSLGQKKNTEASF.

The sample holds a few counts of this clone. This is likely an artifact of a read error, given a far larger clone one base away. This chain joins TRBV6-1 and TRBJ1-1, with D possibly TRBD1 on 5 matching bases. The length of the CDR3 is 14 residues. Germline V gives CDR1 MNHNS, CDR2 SASEGT. V was trimmed by 4 bases and J by 6 bases, leaving 15 bases between them. CDR3 protein: CASSGVTGVAEAFF. In nucleotides, the CDR3 is TGTGCCAGCAGTGGAGTGACGGGGGTAGCTGAAGCTTTCTTT.

A note on this clone: A far bigger clonotype differs at one base, so this is likely a read error. This sequence joins TRBV28 and TRBJ2-5; no definite D call. Germline CDR1 is MDHEN and CDR2 is SYDVKM. This CDR3 has 13 amino acids. Trimming took 3 bases from V and 2 from J, leaving 7 bases between them. This CDR3 is CASSFDRQETQYF. The CDR3 DNA sequence: TGTGCCAGCAGTTTCGATAGACAAGAGACCCAGTACTTC.

In its sample, this clone was seen a few times. This chain joins TRBV7-9 and TRBJ2-3; unclear D gene. Trimming stripped 1 base from V and 3 bases from J, with 14 bases between. Germline V gene sequence: CDR1 SEHNR, CDR2 FQNEAQ (reference sequence). The CDR3 runs to 16 residues. The DNA of the CDR3 is TGTGCCAGCAGCTTAGAGGCAGTTGATCCGACAGATACGCAGTATTTT. Its protein is CASSLEAVDPTDTQYF.

The chain is built from TRBV10-3 and TRBJ1-4; D is undetermined. The CDR3 has 14 residues. Trimming stripped 2 bases from V and 0 bases from J, with 4 bases between. Germline V lookup: CDR1 ENHRY, CDR2 SYGVKD. This chain's CDR3 is CAISEGATNEKLFF. The CDR3 region has the DNA TGTGCCATCAGTGAGGGAGCAACTAATGAAAAACTGTTTTTT.

This chain connects TRBV15 to TRBJ1-1; D ambiguous. V dropped 4 bases and J dropped 1 base, with 10 bases sitting between them. This CDR3 has 14 amino acids. CDR1 LNHNV and CDR2 YYDKDF come from the germline V gene (reference sequence). The CDR3 nucleotides read TGTGCCACCAGCATGCAAGAGGCGAACACTGAAGCTTTCTTT. This encodes CATSMQEANTEAFF.

The V gene is TRBV7-9, the J gene TRBJ2-1, with D possibly being TRBD2 (6 bases). Between the trimmed V and J ends, which lost 4 bases and 4 bases, there was a span of 14 bases. CDR3 size: 15 residues. Germline loops: CDR1 SEHNR, CDR2 FQNEAQ (reference sequence). CDR3 protein: CASSSGLQTYNEQFF. The CDR3 nucleotides read TGTGCCAGCAGCTCGGGACTTCAAACTTACAATGAGCAGTTCTTC.

The J gene is TRBJ2-7, the V gene TRBV18; 8 bases line up with TRBD1. The J segment lost 2 bases and the V segment lost 6 bases, leaving 9 bases of the junction unmatched. The CDR3 is 15 residues long. Looked up from germline, CDR1 is KGHSH and CDR2 is LQKENI. CDR3 DNA sequence: TGTGCCAGCTCTTCAGGACAGGGTTCCCCCTACGAGCAGTACTTC. Residues: CASSSGQGSPYEQYF. Full variable domain (rest looked up from reference TRBV18 and TRBJ2-7): NAGVMQNPRHLVRRRGQEARLRCSPMKGHSHVYWYRQLPEEGLKFMVYLQKENIIDESGMPKERFSAEFPKEGPSILRIQQVVRGDSAAYFCASSSGQGSPYEQYFGPGTRLTVT.